The sequence of this TCR beta chain was determined in a study of T-cell reconstitution after alpha-beta-depleted transplantation in children. A library of TCRbeta sequences, prepared with unique molecular identifiers, was generated. TCRdb re-called the PCR reads through MiXCR, storing one row per CDR3 protein. This table has about a million distinct CDR3 sequences, roughly 29% appearing once. This CDR3 comprises 16 residues. Germline V CDR1 and CDR2: MGHDK, SYGVNS. A remark on this clonotype: At one boundary the junction diverges from the germline segment, which might be a read error.

The V and J genes are TRBV25-1 and TRBJ2-7; no definite D call. The sequencing used PBMCs, mostly from graft donor cells, collected 360 days after TCRalphabeta/CD19-depleted stem cell transplant. This clonotype was sampled from a boy in the first two years of life who had a stem cell transplant for SCID, so the T cells may come from the graft donor. CDR3: CASGDRSNMGAHEQYF. The CDR3 coding sequence is TGTGCCAGCGGTGATCGTAGTAACATGGGTGCCCACGAGCAGTACTTC.